A selection of T cell receptor beta chains follows, all from one sample in a study of T cell repertoires in cytomegalovirus infection. TCRdb recomputed calls from the reads with MiXCR, one row per CDR3 protein. The sample has roughly 990,000 distinct CDR3 sequences; 31% are singletons. The antigens these receptors bind are not known. The specimen was cultured CD8+ T cells from PBMCs, collected from culture after CMV antigen stimulation. Receptors were obtained from a human donor in good health (CMV status not recorded). Some clones in this sample may be carry-over from other donors' samples. Both conserved end residues are part of each CDR3. D genes are given only for firm matches. The listing skips clone size in some rows; elsewhere it reads once, few, many or a size class.

>TRBJ1-5|TRBV19|-|-
TGTGCCAGTAGTGGGTGGACCGATCAGCCCCAGCATTTT
CASSGWTDQPQHF
>TRBJ2-5|TRBV7-2|-|-
TGTGCCAGCAGCTTAAGTGGGATGGAAGAGACCCAGTACTTC
CASSLSGMEETQYF
>TRBJ1-3|TRBV2|-|-
TGTGCCAGCTTTGGTAGGGGTACTGGAAACACCATATATTTT
CASFGRGTGNTIYF
>TRBJ2-2|TRBV7-3|-|few
TGTGCCAGCAGACCGGGGGTGATCACCGGGGAGCTGTTTTTT
CASRPGVITGELFF
>TRBJ2-6|TRBV2|TRBD1|-
TGTGCCACCGACGGACAGGGTCTCTCTGGGGCCAACGTCCTGACTTTC
CATDGQGLSGANVLTF
>TRBJ2-1|TRBV6-5|-|-
TGTGCCAGCAGTTACGGGTCCTCAAACCTCAATGAGCAGTTCTTC
CASSYGSSNLNEQFF
>TRBJ1-2|TRBV29-1|-|-
TGCAGCGTTGAAGTAGTCGCAACTAACTATGGCTACACCTTC
CSVEVVATNYGYTF
>TRBJ1-5|TRBV28|TRBD1|-
TGTGCCAGCAGTCTTCTCGACAGGGCGGGAAGTCAGCCCCAGCATTTT
CASSLLDRAGSQPQHF
>TRBJ1-1|TRBV7-8|-|-
TGTGCCAGCAGCTTAGCGAGGACCGGCAGTCTGAACACTGAAGCTTTCTTT
CASSLARTGSLNTEAFF
>TRBJ1-5|TRBV7-6|-|-
TGTGCTAGCAGGTTCGACACGAGCAATCAGCCCCAGCATTTT
CASRFDTSNQPQHF
>TRBJ1-5|TRBV4-1|-|-
TGCGCCAGCAGCCAAGATGGACCCATTAGCAATCAGCCCCAGCATTTT
CASSQDGPISNQPQHF
>TRBJ1-1|TRBV7-9|-|-
TGTGCCAGCTCCGTGTCTACAGGGAACACTGAAGCTTTCTTT
CASSVSTGNTEAFF
>TRBJ2-1|TRBV6-5|-|many
TGTGCCAGCAGTTACTCCAATGAGCAGTTCTTC
CASSYSNEQFF
>TRBJ1-1|TRBV15|-|-
TGTGCCACCAGCAGAGATAGGTTCACGGGCACTGAAGCTTTCTTT
CATSRDRFTGTEAFF
>TRBJ1-2|TRBV19|TRBD1|-
TGTGCCAGTACCGGACTTACCCAGGGGGCTAACTATGGCTACACCTTC
CASTGLTQGANYGYTF